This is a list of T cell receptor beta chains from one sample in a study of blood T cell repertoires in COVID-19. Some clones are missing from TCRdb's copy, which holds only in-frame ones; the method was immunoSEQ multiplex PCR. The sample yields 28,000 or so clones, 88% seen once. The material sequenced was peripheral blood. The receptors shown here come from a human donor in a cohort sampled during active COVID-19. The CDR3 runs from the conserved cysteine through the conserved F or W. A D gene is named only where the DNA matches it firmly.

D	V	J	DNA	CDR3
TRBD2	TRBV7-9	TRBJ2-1	TGTGCCAGCAGCCCACTGGGCGGGGGGGGGTCCAATGAGCAGTTCTTC	CASSPLGGGGSNEQFF
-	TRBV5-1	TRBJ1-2	TGCGCCAGCAGCTTCGACCTAGACAGGCGTTCTAACTATGGCTACACCTTC	CASSFDLDRRSNYGYTF
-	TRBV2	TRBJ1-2	TGTGCCAGCAGTGGACAGGCGACTCTCTATGGCTACACCTTC	CASSGQATLYGYTF
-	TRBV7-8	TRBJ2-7	TGTGCCAGCAGCTTAGCGCTCTATTACGAGCAGTACTTC	CASSLALYYEQYF
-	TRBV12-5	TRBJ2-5	TGTGCTAGTGGACCGGGTACGGAGGAGACCCAGTACTTC	CASGPGTEETQYF
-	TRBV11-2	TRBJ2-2	TGTGCCAGCAGTCGGGCGAACACCGGGGAGCTGTTTTTT	CASSRANTGELFF
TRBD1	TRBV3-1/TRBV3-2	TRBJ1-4	TGTGCCAGCAGCCCTGGGGCAGGGGGCATGGATAATGAAAAACTGTTTTTT	CASSPGAGGMDNEKLFF
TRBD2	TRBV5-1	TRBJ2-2	TGCGCCAGCAGCTCAGGACTAGCGGGGGGGCCGGTGACCGGGGAGCTGTTTTTT	CASSSGLAGGPVTGELFF
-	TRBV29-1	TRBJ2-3	TGCAGCGTTACCAGGGGAACGCAGTATTTT	CSVTRGTQYF
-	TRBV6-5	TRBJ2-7	TGTGCCAGCAGTTACTCGTGGGGCGGGGGCGGCTACGAGCAGTACTTC	CASSYSWGGGGYEQYF
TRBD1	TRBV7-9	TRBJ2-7	TGTGCCAGCAGCTTGGGACAGAACTCCTACGAGCAGTACTTC	CASSLGQNSYEQYF